The source of this T cell receptor beta chain is a study of T cells in Graves' hyperthyroidism and ophthalmopathy. Ten or more counts support this clonotype. Its specificity is not known. Overall study findings and caveats: In the analysis, a 13 V-J model separated ophthalmopathy from stable hyperthyroidism.

RNA transcripts yielded amplified TCR beta CDR3 regions. HTBI primers were employed in a first-round RT-PCR of the TCR CDR3. One entry per CDR3 protein results from TCRdb running MiXCR on the multiplex PCR reads. The sample gives 35,000 or so distinct CDR3 sequences, 52% of which show up once; roughly a sixth is in the top ten. The sequence was collected from a man between 35 and 55 years old with Graves' ophthalmopathy. The sample taken for sequencing was blood.

The DNA of the CDR3 is TGTGCCAGCAGCCGGACGGGGGGGACAGGGGCAGATACGCAGTATTTT. Amino acid sequence: CASSRTGGTGADTQYF. The chain joins TRBV7-8 to TRBJ2-3; 10 bases fit TRBD1. V was pared by 5 bases and J by 4 bases, with 9 bases of the junction left unmatched. This CDR3 contains 16 residues. Germline CDR1 SGHVS, CDR2 FQNEAQ.